The clone carrying this T cell receptor (beta chain) occurred once. What it binds is unknown. The V and J ends lost 1 base and 4 bases, in that order; junction bases with no gene match: 3. Germline CDR1 is SGDLS and CDR2 is YYNGEE. The CDR3 extends over 16 amino acids. TCRdb re-analysed the RT-PCR reads in MiXCR, keeping a single row per CDR3 protein. The table lists 450,000 to 600,000 distinct CDR3 sequences, 6.5% to 8% of them singletons. This entry comes from a study of response to subunit inactivated influenza vaccine. Study-level points and caveats: Authors suggested that a seasonal influenza vaccination recruits few new T cells each time.

The V call is TRBV9, the J call TRBJ2-5; 14 bases match TRBD2. Material: PBMCs from blood, obtained around 25 months after vaccination. The sequence came from a man aged 45-69 years who received an inactivated influenza vaccine. CDR3 in DNA: TGTGCCAGCAGCGTAAGCGGGACTAGCGGGGGAGAGACCCAGTACTTC. This encodes CASSVSGTSGGETQYF.